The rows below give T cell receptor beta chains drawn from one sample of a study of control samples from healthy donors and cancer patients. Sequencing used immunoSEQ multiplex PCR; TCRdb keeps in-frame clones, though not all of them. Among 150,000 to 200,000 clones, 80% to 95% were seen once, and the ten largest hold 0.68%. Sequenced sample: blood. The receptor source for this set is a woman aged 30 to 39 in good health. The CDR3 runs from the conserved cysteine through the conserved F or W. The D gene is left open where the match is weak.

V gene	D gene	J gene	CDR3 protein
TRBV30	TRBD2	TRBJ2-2	CAFKGGALAGGTGELFF
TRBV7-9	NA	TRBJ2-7	CASSLGAGFYEQYF
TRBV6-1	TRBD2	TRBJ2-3	CASSGKGLAGSTDTQYF
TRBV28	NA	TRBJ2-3	CASSLWSRSTDTQYF
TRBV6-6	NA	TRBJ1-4	CASSPRGVKGFGSAREKLFF
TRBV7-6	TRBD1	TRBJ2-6	CASSLGAAGGFSAGANVLTF
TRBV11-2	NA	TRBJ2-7	CASSLRYEQYF
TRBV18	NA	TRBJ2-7	CASSRAGQSYEQYF
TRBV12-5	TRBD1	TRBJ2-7	CASGLRGRYEQYF
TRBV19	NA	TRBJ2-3	CASSIRATGDTQYF